Each of the 12 T cell receptor beta chains below was sequenced from the same sample in a study of CD8+CD57+ T cells in acquired aplastic anemia. CDR3 and TCR beta VDJ profiling relied on genomic DNA as the template. In TCRdb, the reads were re-called with MiXCR into one record per CDR3 protein. The profile covers roughly 290,000 distinct CDR3 sequences, with about 50% appearing a single time and around 1.2% taken by the ten largest. Those patients picked for sequencing had displayed CD8+CD57+ cell expansion on flow cytometry. The sample comprised sorted CD4+, CD8+, or CD8+CD57+ T cells (not recorded which) from PBMCs. All receptors come from a human donor with aplastic anemia.

The chain links TRBV20-1 to TRBJ2-2, with TRBD2 matching 12 bases. The CDR3 is 16 residues long. Germline CDR1 reads DFQATT; CDR2 reads SNEGSKA (reference sequence). V was clipped by 0 bases and J by 7 bases; unmatched bases: 6. CDR3 sequence reads: CSARDPSGGAGGELFF. The CDR3 bases are TGCAGTGCTAGAGATCCTAGCGGGGGGGCAGGCGGGGAGCTGTTTTTT.

The chain combines TRBV20-1 with TRBJ2-1, with 8 nucleotides matching TRBD2. The CDR3 extends over 15 amino acids. Germline CDR1 DFQATT, CDR2 SNEGSKA (reference sequence). V shed 6 bases and J 2 bases; nucleotides not matched to a gene: 9. The CDR3 region is CSATITSGPYNEQFF. As DNA, the CDR3 is TGCAGTGCCACGATTACTAGCGGCCCCTACAATGAGCAGTTCTTC.

The sample holds many counts of this clonotype. This chain joins TRBV6-2 or TRBV6-3 and TRBJ1-6; possibly TRBD1 for D (6 bases). Germline V CDR1 and CDR2: MNHEY, SVGEGT. This CDR3 has 13 residues. V lost 5 bases to trimming and J lost 10 bases, with 12 bases between them. The CDR3 DNA sequence: TGTGCCAGCAGTGTACAGGGCTTATCACCCCTCCACTTT. Amino acid sequence: CASSVQGLSPLHF.

The CDR3, as DNA: TGTGCCAGCAGCCCCAACAGGGCTTACGAGCAGTACTTC. Amino acids: CASSPNRAYEQYF. V and J are TRBV5-4 and TRBJ2-7; the D gene is possibly TRBD1 (6 bases). The germline V gene encodes CDR1 SGHNT and CDR2 YYREEE (reference sequence). The length of the CDR3 is 13 residues. Trimming stripped 4 bases from V and 4 bases from J, with 12 bases between.

The chain uses TRBV10-3 and TRBJ2-2; TRBD1 aligns across 8 bases. The germline V gene has CDR1 ENHRY and CDR2 SYGVKD. The CDR3 consists of 14 residues. V lost 10 bases and J lost 7; bases outside the gene matches: 11. Here the CDR3 reads CATWGTGGIGELFF. Here the CDR3 DNA reads TGTGCCACCTGGGGAACAGGGGGAATCGGGGAGCTGTTTTTT.

This clonotype was seen a handful of times. The chain is built from TRBV6-4 and TRBJ2-6; no reliable D call. The germline gives CDR1 MRHNA, CDR2 SNTAGT. The CDR3 has 14 amino acids. The ends were cut back, 2 bases at V and 7 bases at J, with 9 bases in the middle. Written as DNA, the CDR3 is TGTGCCAGCAGTGACAGTCTGGGTGCCAACGTCCTGACTTTC. Protein: CASSDSLGANVLTF.

Points on this clonotype: Since no conserved phenylalanine or tryptophan closes the CDR3, a read error is the likely cause. The limits of the CDR3 on the DNA are not certain, so only TCRdb's listed CDR3 is given. The rearrangement links TRBV10-2 to TRBJ1-6; whether TRBD1, the table's D call, matches the DNA was not checked. In germline, CDR1 is WSHSY, CDR2 SAAADI. The CDR3 spans 15 residues, counting both ends. CDR3 amino acids: CASSEQGNWGSPPHS.

The chain carries TRBV7-3 and TRBJ1-1, with D perhaps TRBD1 (6 bases). Between the trimmed V and J ends, which lost 5 bases and 0 bases, there was a span of 13 bases. The germline gives CDR1 SGHTA, CDR2 FQGTGA. The CDR3 runs 15 residues. DNA of the CDR3: TGTGCCAGCAGCACCCCACAGGGTATGAACACTGAAGCTTTCTTT. Amino acid sequence: CASSTPQGMNTEAFF.

There are many counts of this clonotype. This sequence joins TRBV7-3 and TRBJ2-3; D is unclear. The CDR3 totals 13 residues. V was shortened by 2 bases and J by 2 bases, with 5 bases between the two germline ends. CDR1 and CDR2 from the germline V gene are SGHTA and FQGTGA. CDR3 nucleotide sequence: TGTGCCAGCAGCTTAGCGGACACAGATACGCAGTATTTT. As protein: CASSLADTDTQYF.

This clonotype has a handful of counts. J is TRBJ2-1 and V is TRBV7-9; D is ambiguous. The V end was cut by 1 base, the J end by 9 bases, with 13 bases between. The germline V gene has CDR1 SEHNR and CDR2 FQNEAQ (reference sequence). There are 14 residues in the CDR3. The CDR3 region has the DNA TGTGCCAGCAGCTTAGGCTCAGTTCGCGGTGAGCAGTTCTTC. Protein sequence: CASSLGSVRGEQFF.

The rearrangement joins TRBV5-1 to TRBJ2-2; D is unclear. The CDR3 has 14 residues. Per the germline V gene, CDR1 is SGHRS and CDR2 is YFSETQ. Trimming stripped 6 bases from V and 2 bases from J, with 11 bases between. The CDR3 DNA reads as TGCGCCAGCAAGGGCGGTTCCAACACCGGGGAGCTGTTTTTT. This sequence encodes CASKGGSNTGELFF.

The gene calls are TRBV7-3 and TRBJ2-7, with 9 bases lining up with TRBD1. Germline assignment: CDR1 SGHTA and CDR2 FQGTGA. V gave up 2 bases and J gave up 6 bases; unmatched junction bases: 5. The CDR3 consists of 14 residues. Here the CDR3 reads CASSLGTGSFEQYF. The CDR3, as DNA: TGTGCCAGCAGCTTAGGGACAGGGTCTTTCGAGCAGTACTTC.